The clone carrying this T cell receptor (beta chain) was seen only once. Cells designated naive CD8 were CD45RO-negative and were positively selected for CCR7, with terminally differentiated effector memory CD45RA+ cells excluded. The donors were adults (healthy and HIV-negative) with no recent acute infections or vaccinations. The germline gives CDR1 SGHRS, CDR2 YFSETQ. The CDR3 runs to 16 residues. Trimming at V came to 3 bases and at J to 1 base, leaving 5 bases not matched to a gene. The data were obtained in a study of shared clonotypes between healthy human individuals. The study ran the assay at deep level. Clones were read by immunoSEQ multiplex PCR, and TCRdb kept only the in-frame ones, dropping some. The table has about 2.2 million clones, around 95% seen once.

The receptor comes from a man younger than 35 in good health. Some clones in this sample may be carry-over from other donors' samples. The rearrangement uses TRBV5-1 and TRBJ2-3; 10 bases map to TRBD1. Material for sequencing was naive CD8+ T cells from PBMCs. CDR3 sequence reads: CASSSRQGAGTDTQYF. The CDR3 DNA follows: TGCGCCAGCAGCTCGCGACAGGGGGCTGGCACAGATACGCAGTATTTT.